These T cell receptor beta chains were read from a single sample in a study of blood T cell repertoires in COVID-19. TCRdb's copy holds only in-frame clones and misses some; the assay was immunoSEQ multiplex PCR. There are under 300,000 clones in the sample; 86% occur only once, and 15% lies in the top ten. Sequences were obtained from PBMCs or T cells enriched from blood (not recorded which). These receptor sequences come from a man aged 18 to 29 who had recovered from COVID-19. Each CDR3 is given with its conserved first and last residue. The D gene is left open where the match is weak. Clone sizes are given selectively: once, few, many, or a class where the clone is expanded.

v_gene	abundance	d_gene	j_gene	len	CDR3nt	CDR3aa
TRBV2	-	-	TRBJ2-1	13	TGTGCCACCCCGACCATGACAGACAATGAGCAGTTCTTC	CATPTMTDNEQFF
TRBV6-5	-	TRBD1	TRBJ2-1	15	TGTGCCAGCAGTTACCCCGGACAGGGCAGGAGTGAGCAGTTCTTC	CASSYPGQGRSEQFF
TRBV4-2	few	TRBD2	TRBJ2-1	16	TGTGCCAGCAGCCCTACCGTTAGCGGGAGCGGGAATGAGCAGTTCTTC	CASSPTVSGSGNEQFF
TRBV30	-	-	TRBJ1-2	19	TGTGCCTGGAGTGTATTAATGATGGGCAGGGGCGAAGCTAACTATGGCTACACCTTC	CAWSVLMMGRGEANYGYTF
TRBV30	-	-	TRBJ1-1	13	TGTGCCTGGAATACAGGGAGCCACACTGAAGCTTTCTTT	CAWNTGSHTEAFF
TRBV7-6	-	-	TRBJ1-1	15	TGTGCCAGCAGCCTGTTAAGGGGCGCGGGGACTGAAGCTTTCTTT	CASSLLRGAGTEAFF
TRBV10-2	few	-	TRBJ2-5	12	TGCGCCAGCAGTGATTTAGAAGAGACCCAGTACTTC	CASSDLEETQYF
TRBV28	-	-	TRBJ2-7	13	TGTGCCACCCTTCTGTCGGGTTCCTACGAGCAGTACTTC	CATLLSGSYEQYF
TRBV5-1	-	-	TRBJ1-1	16	TGCGCCAGCAGCGCCTACCCCCGGGAGGTTGAAACTGAAGCTTTCTTT	CASSAYPREVETEAFF
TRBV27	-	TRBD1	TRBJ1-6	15	TGTGCCAGCAGTTCCGGGACAGGGGTTAATTCACCCCTCCACTTT	CASSSGTGVNSPLHF
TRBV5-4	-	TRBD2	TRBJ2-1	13	TGTGCCAGCAGCTTCGGGACTAGAGCTGAGCAGTTCTTC	CASSFGTRAEQFF
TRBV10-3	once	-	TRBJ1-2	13	TGTGCCATCAGTGTTGGGCAGGGCTATGGCTACACCTTC	CAISVGQGYGYTF
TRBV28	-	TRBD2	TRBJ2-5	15	TGTGCCAGCAGTTTCGGTCGGGGGAGGGAAGAGACCCAGTACTTC	CASSFGRGREETQYF